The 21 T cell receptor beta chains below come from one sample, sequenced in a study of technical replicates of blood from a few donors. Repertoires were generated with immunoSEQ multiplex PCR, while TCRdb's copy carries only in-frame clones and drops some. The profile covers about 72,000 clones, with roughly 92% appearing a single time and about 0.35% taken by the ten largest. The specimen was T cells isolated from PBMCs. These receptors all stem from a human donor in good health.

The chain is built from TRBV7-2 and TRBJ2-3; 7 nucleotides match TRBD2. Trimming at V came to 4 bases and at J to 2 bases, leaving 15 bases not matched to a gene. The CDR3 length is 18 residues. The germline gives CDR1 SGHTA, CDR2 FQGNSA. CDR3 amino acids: CASSSPPGGGRATDTQYF. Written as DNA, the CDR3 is TGTGCCAGCAGCTCCCCTCCGGGAGGAGGAAGGGCCACAGATACGCAGTATTTT.

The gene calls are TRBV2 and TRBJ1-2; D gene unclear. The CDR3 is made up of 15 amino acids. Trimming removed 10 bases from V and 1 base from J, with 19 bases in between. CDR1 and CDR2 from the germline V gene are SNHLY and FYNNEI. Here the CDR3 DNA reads TGTGCCACCCAAGGAGGAAAAACAATTAACTATGGCTACACCTTC. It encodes CATQGGKTINYGYTF.

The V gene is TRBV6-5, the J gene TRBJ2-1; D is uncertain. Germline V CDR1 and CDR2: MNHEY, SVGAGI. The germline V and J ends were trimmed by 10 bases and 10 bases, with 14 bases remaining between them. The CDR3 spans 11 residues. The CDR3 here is CATSRTTEQFF. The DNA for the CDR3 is TGTGCCACCAGCAGAACGACAGAGCAGTTCTTC.

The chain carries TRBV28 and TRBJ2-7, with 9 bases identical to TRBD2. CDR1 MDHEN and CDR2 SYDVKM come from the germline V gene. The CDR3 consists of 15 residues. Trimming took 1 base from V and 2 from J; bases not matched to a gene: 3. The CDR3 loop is CASSLLAGATYEQYF. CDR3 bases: TGTGCCAGCAGTTTATTAGCGGGAGCTACCTACGAGCAGTACTTC.

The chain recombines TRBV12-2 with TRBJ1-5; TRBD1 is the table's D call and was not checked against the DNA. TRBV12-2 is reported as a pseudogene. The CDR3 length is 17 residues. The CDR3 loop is CASRFSEQGKSNQPQHF. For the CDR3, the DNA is TGTGCAAGTCGCTTCTCAGAGCAGGGGAAAAGCAATCAGCCCCAGCATTTT.

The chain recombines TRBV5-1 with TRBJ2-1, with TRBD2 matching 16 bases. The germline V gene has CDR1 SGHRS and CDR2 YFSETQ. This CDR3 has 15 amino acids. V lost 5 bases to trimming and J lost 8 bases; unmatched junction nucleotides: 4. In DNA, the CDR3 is TGCGCCAGCAGTTCCGGGACTAGCGGGAGGGATGAGCAGTTCTTC. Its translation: CASSSGTSGRDEQFF.

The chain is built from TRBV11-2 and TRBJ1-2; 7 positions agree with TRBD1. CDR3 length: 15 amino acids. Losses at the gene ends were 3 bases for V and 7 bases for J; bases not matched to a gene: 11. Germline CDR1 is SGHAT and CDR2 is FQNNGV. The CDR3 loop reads CASSLETGDLLGYTF. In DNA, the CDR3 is TGTGCCAGCAGCTTGGAAACAGGGGATCTACTTGGCTACACCTTC.

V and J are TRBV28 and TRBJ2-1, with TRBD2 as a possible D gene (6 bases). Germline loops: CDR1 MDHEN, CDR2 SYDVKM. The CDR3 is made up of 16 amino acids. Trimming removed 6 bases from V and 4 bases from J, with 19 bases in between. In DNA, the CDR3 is TGTGCCAGCAGACTCCCCGGGACTTTAAATTACAATGAGCAGTTCTTC. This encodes CASRLPGTLNYNEQFF.

CDR3 in amino acids: CASSEGRKEGYTF. CDR3 coding DNA: TGTGCCAGCAGTGAAGGGAGGAAGGAGGGCTACACCTTC. V and J are TRBV2 and TRBJ1-2; no reliable D call. V was clipped by 1 base and J by 8 bases, with 11 bases between them. The CDR3 length is 13 residues. Per the germline V gene, CDR1 is SNHLY and CDR2 is FYNNEI.

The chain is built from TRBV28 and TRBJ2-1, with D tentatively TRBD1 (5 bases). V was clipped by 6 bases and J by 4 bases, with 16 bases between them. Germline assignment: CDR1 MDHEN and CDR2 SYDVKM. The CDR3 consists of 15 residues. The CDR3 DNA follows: TGTGCCAGCAGCCCGCAGGGATACGAATACAATGAGCAGTTCTTC. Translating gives CASSPQGYEYNEQFF.

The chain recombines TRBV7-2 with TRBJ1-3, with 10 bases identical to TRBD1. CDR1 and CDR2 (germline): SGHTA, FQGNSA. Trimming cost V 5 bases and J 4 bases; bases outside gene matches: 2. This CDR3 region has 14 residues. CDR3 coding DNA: TGTGCCAGCAGCCGGGACAGGGGAGGAAACACCATATATTTT. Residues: CASSRDRGGNTIYF.

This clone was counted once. CDR3 in amino acids: CATIGAGNEKLFF. The CDR3 coding sequence is TGTGCCACCATAGGGGCAGGGAATGAAAAACTGTTTTTT. This sequence joins TRBV15 and TRBJ1-4, with a weak D call TRBD1 (5 bases). V dropped 7 bases and J dropped 5 bases, with 11 bases sitting between them. Germline CDR1 reads LNHNV; CDR2 reads YYDKDF (reference sequence). The CDR3 covers 13 residues.

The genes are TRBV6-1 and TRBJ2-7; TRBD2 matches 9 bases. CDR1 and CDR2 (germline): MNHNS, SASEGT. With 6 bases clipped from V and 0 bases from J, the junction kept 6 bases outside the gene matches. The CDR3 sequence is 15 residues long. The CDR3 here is CASSYSGSFSYEQYF. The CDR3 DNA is TGTGCCAGCAGCTATAGCGGGAGCTTCTCCTACGAGCAGTACTTC.

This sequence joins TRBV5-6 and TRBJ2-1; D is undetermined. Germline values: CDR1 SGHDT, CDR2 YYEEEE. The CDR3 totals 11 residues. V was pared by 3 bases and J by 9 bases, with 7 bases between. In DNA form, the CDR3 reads TGTGCCAGCAGCTCCGTCCTTGAGCAGTTCTTC. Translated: CASSSVLEQFF.

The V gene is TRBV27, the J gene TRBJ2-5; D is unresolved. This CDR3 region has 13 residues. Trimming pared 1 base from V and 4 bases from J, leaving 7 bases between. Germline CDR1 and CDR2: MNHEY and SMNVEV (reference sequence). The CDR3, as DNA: TGTGCCAGCAGTTTATATGTCGGAGAGACCCAGTACTTC. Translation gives CASSLYVGETQYF.

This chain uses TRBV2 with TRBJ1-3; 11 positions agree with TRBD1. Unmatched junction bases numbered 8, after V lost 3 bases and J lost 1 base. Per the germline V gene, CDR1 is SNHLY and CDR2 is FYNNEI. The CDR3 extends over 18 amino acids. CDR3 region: CASSDGSGQGASGNTIYF. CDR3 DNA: TGTGCCAGCAGTGATGGTAGTGGACAGGGGGCTTCTGGAAACACCATATATTTT.

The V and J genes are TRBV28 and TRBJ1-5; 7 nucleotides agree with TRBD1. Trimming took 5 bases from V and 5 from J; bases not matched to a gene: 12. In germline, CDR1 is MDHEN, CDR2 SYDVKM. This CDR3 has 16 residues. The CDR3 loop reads CASSPYRTGSDQPQHF. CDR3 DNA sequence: TGTGCCAGCAGTCCGTACCGGACAGGCTCAGATCAGCCCCAGCATTTT.

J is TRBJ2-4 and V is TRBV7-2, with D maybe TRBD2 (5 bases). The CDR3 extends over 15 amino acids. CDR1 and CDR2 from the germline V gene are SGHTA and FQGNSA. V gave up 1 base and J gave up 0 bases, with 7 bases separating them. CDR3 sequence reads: CASSLVGVAKNIQYF. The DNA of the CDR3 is TGTGCCAGCAGCTTAGTCGGGGTAGCCAAAAACATTCAGTACTTC.

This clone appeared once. The DNA for the CDR3 is TGTGCTAGTGGTTTGAATACAGGGGGCCCAAACACCGGGGAGCTGTTTTTT. Protein sequence: CASGLNTGGPNTGELFF. This chain connects TRBV12-5 to TRBJ2-2, with 9 bases that match TRBD1. This CDR3 has 17 residues. CDR1 and CDR2 from the germline V gene are LGHNT and FRNRAP. Trimming removed 2 bases from V and 2 bases from J; junction bases left unmatched: 6.

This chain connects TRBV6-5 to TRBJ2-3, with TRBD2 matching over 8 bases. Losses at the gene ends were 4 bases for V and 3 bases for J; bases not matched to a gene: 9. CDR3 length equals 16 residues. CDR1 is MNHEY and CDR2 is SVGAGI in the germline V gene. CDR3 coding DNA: TGTGCCAGCAGTTCCCCCAGGAGCGGGAGAACAGATACGCAGTATTTT. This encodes CASSSPRSGRTDTQYF.

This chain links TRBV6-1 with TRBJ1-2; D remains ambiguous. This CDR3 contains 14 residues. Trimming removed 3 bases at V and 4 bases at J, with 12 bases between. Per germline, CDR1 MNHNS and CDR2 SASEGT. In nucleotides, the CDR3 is TGTGCCAGCAGTGATGGCGGAGGAGCCTATGGCTACACCTTC. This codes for CASSDGGGAYGYTF.